Shown below are 3 T cell receptor beta chains from a single sample sequenced in a study of blood T cell repertoires in COVID-19. TCRdb's copy holds only in-frame clones and misses some; the assay was immunoSEQ multiplex PCR. Here the sample spans over 65,000 clones, 87% being singletons. Sequencing was carried out using peripheral blood. These receptors were taken from a human donor in a cohort sampled during active COVID-19.

The gene calls are TRBV19 and TRBJ1-2, with TRBD1 matching 7 bases. The CDR3 contains 13 residues. Per germline, CDR1 LNHDA and CDR2 SQIVND (reference sequence). Trimming at V came to 3 bases and at J to 8 bases, leaving 6 bases not matched to a gene. The CDR3 DNA follows: TGTGCCAGTAGTATTCGACAGGGTGAAGGCTACACCTTC. This sequence encodes CASSIRQGEGYTF.

This rearrangement joins TRBV24-1 to TRBJ2-1, with 11 bases aligning to TRBD1. The ends lost 4 bases at V and 5 bases at J; junction bases unmatched: 3. CDR3 length: 15 amino acids. Germline V gene data show CDR1 as KGHDR and CDR2 as SFDVKD. CDR3 DNA sequence: TGTGCCACCAGTGAGGGACAGGGGGTGAACAATGAGCAGTTCTTC. This encodes CATSEGQGVNNEQFF.

CDR3 protein: CASHQMSNTEAFF. The DNA for the CDR3 is TGTGCCAGCCATCAGATGTCGAACACTGAAGCTTTCTTT. This rearrangement joins TRBV2 to TRBJ1-1; D is unclear. The CDR3 runs to 13 residues. V was cut by 8 bases and J by 1 base, with 11 bases left in between. Germline V gene lookup returns CDR1 SNHLY and CDR2 FYNNEI.